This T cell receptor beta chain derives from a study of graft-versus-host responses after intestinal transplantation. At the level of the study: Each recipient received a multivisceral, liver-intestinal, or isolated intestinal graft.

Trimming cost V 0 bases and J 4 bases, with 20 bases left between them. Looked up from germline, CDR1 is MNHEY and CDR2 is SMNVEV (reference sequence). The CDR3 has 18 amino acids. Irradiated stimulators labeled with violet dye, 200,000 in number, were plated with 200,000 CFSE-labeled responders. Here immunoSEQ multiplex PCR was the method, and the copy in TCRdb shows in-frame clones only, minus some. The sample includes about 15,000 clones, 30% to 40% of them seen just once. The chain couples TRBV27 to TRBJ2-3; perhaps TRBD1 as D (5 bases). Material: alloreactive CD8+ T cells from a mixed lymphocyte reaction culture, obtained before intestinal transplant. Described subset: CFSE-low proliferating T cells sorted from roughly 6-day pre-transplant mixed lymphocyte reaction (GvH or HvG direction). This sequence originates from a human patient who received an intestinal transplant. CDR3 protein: CASSLSIGMGWGPDTQYF. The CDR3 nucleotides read TGTGCCAGCAGTTTATCGATCGGTATGGGGTGGGGCCCAGATACGCAGTATTTT.